What follows are 27 T cell receptor beta chains derived from one specimen sequenced in a study of molecular identifiers for immune sequencing clone quantification. Using its own MiXCR run on the PCR reads, TCRdb lists one record per CDR3 protein. The sample records 90,000 or so distinct CDR3 sequences, around 27% being singletons. Sequenced sample: naive CD8+ T cells from blood, with Jurkat cell RNA spiked in. Subset noted: FACS-sorted CD8+CD4-CCR7+CD45RA+ naive T cells. These receptors originate from a human donor in good health. Some libraries in this study had Jurkat cell RNA spiked in.

This clonotype was seen many times. This chain connects TRBV19 to TRBJ2-7, with D maybe TRBD2 (5 bases). Germline V gives CDR1 LNHDA, CDR2 SQIVND (reference sequence). V lost 5 bases, J lost 2 bases, and 13 bases lay in between. The CDR3 is made up of 14 amino acids. The CDR3, as DNA: TGTGCCAGTAGTGATCTGGACTCAGCCTACGAGCAGTACTTC. This translates into CASSDLDSAYEQYF.

This clonotype was seen repeatedly, ten times or more. The gene calls are TRBV7-3 and TRBJ2-5, with D maybe TRBD2 (5 bases). The CDR3 loop spans 13 amino acids. From germline, CDR1 is SGHTA and CDR2 FQGTGA. V was cut by 2 bases and J by 5 bases, with 9 bases left in between. CDR3 DNA sequence: TGTGCCAGCAGCTTATGGTCGGGGGAGACCCAGTACTTC. It specifies CASSLWSGETQYF.

This clonotype was recorded at least ten times. Here the CDR3 reads CASSQDRGTAAYEQYF. The CDR3, as DNA: TGCGCCAGCAGCCAAGATCGGGGGACAGCAGCCTACGAGCAGTACTTC. The gene calls are TRBV4-3 and TRBJ2-7; D may be TRBD1 (7 bases). V lost 0 bases and J lost 2, with 14 bases in between. The germline gives CDR1 LGHNA, CDR2 YSLEER. CDR3 length: 16 amino acids.

The rearrangement joins TRBV5-1 to TRBJ2-2; D possibly matches TRBD1 or TRBD2 (6 bases each). Trimming cost V 1 base and J 6 bases, with 13 bases left between them. This CDR3 is 15 amino acids long. Germline V CDR1 and CDR2: SGHRS, YFSETQ. CDR3 in amino acids: CASSLLGGEAGELFF. CDR3 coding DNA: TGCGCCAGCAGCTTGTTGGGGGGCGAGGCCGGGGAGCTGTTTTTT. The complete variable domain, with remaining parts taken from reference TRBV5-1 and TRBJ2-2, reads KAGVTQTPRYLIKTRGQQVTLSCSPISGHRSVSWYQQTPGQGLQFLFEYFSETQRNKGNFPGRFSGRQFSNSRSEMNVSTLELGDSALYLCASSLLGGEAGELFFGEGSRLTVL.

The chain links TRBV2 to TRBJ2-4; D assignment may be TRBD1 or TRBD2 (6 bases each). Germline V lookup: CDR1 SNHLY, CDR2 FYNNEI. The length of the CDR3 is 15 residues. V dropped 2 bases and J dropped 3 bases, with 11 bases sitting between them. The DNA of the CDR3 is TGTGCCAGCAGTGAATACAGGGAGGTCAAAAACATTCAGTACTTC. Residues: CASSEYREVKNIQYF.

Ten or more counts support this clonotype. The chain joins TRBV6-2 or TRBV6-3 to TRBJ2-3; D remains ambiguous. This CDR3 is 12 amino acids long. Trimming shortened V by 6 bases and J by 5 bases, and 9 bases separated the two germline ends. Looked up from germline, CDR1 is MNHEY and CDR2 is SVGEGT. The CDR3 spells CASSLLEDTQYF. The CDR3 DNA reads TGTGCCAGCAGCCTGCTTGAAGATACGCAGTATTTT.

There are many counts of this clonotype. The CDR3 here is CASRGGARNQYEEQYF. CDR3 nucleotide sequence: TGTGCCAGCAGGGGCGGGGCGCGAAACCAATACGAGGAGCAGTACTTC. The J gene is TRBJ2-7, the V gene TRBV5-4, with D perhaps TRBD2 (6 bases). Trimming cost V 5 bases and J 7 bases, with 25 bases left between them. The CDR3 has 16 amino acids. The germline CDR1 and CDR2 sequences are SGHNT and YYREEE (reference sequence).

Remarks on this clonotype: A much larger clone lies one base from this, so it may be a read error. The V and J genes are TRBV7-9 and TRBJ2-5, with TRBD1 matching over 9 bases. The germline CDR1 and CDR2 sequences are SEHNR and FQNEAQ (reference sequence). The CDR3 sequence is 11 residues long. The CDR3: CASSSTGGQCF. The CDR3 bases are TGTGCCAGCAGCTCTACAGGGGGCCAGTGCTTC.

This chain connects TRBV30 to TRBJ2-2; TRBD1 matches at 10 bases. CDR3 length: 15 residues. CDR1 and CDR2 from the germline V gene are GTSNPN and SVGIG (reference sequence). V gave up 0 bases and J gave up 4 bases; unmatched junction bases: 2. CDR3 DNA sequence: TGTGCCTGGAGTGTAGGGACAGGGGCCACCGGGGAGCTGTTTTTT. It specifies CAWSVGTGATGELFF.

This clonotype was found a few times. The CDR3 DNA sequence: TGTGCCAGCAGCTCAGGGGTTGGGCGGGCTGAGCAGTTCTTC. It encodes CASSSGVGRAEQFF. The chain recombines TRBV5-6 with TRBJ2-1, with D possibly being TRBD1 (6 bases). The CDR3 has 14 amino acids. Germline lookup yields CDR1 SGHDT and CDR2 YYEEEE. V shed 3 bases and J shed 9 bases, with 16 bases lying between them.

The chain is built from TRBV25-1 and TRBJ2-2, with D possibly being TRBD2 (5 bases). Looked up from germline, CDR1 is MGHDK and CDR2 is SYGVNS. This CDR3 is built from 13 residues. The V end was cut by 3 bases, the J end by 5 bases, with 7 bases between. CDR3: CASSEGSTGELFF. The CDR3, as DNA: TGTGCCAGCAGTGAGGGGAGTACCGGGGAGCTGTTTTTT. The whole variable domain, filled in from reference TRBV25-1 and TRBJ2-2, reads EADIYQTPRYLVIGTGKKITLECSQTMGHDKMYWYQQDPGMELHLIHYSYGVNSTEKGDLSSESTVSRIRTEHFPLTLESARPSHTSQYLCASSEGSTGELFFGEGSRLTVL.

This clonotype came up many times. This chain connects TRBV20-1 to TRBJ2-7; TRBD2 is a possible D gene (6 bases). The germline CDR1 and CDR2 sequences are DFQATT and SNEGSKA (reference sequence). V gave up 1 base and J gave up 0 bases, with 10 bases separating them. The CDR3 consists of 14 residues. The CDR3 DNA is TGCAGTGCTAGAGGGGGGACTCCCTCCTACGAGCAGTACTTC. The encoded protein is CSARGGTPSYEQYF.

This clonotype was picked up many times. This chain connects TRBV24-1 to TRBJ2-3; D ambiguous. This CDR3 is built from 13 residues. V lost 9 bases to trimming and J lost 1 base, with 10 bases between them. Germline lookup yields CDR1 KGHDR and CDR2 SFDVKD. The CDR3 loop reads CATFPAGTDTQYF. The CDR3 DNA reads TGTGCCACCTTTCCGGCCGGCACAGATACGCAGTATTTT.

The chain is built from TRBV27 and TRBJ2-1, with TRBD1 as a possible D gene (6 bases). Trimming took 1 base from V and 7 from J, leaving 11 bases between them. Germline assignment: CDR1 MNHEY and CDR2 SMNVEV (reference sequence). This CDR3 is built from 14 residues. The CDR3 DNA follows: TGTGCCAGCAGTTTATACTGGACAGCAAATGAGCAGTTCTTC. This sequence encodes CASSLYWTANEQFF.

Regarding this clonotype: Germline and junction disagree at one end, which may indicate a read error. V is TRBV3-1 and J is TRBJ1-1; a weak D match, TRBD1 (5 bases). CDR1 is LGHDT, CDR2 YNNKEL, per germline (reference sequence). This CDR3 comprises 15 residues. The CDR3 loop is CASSQALWGRTGAFF. The CDR3 DNA reads as TGTGCCAGCAGCCAGGCCCTCTGGGGGAGGACTGGAGCTTTCTTT.

This clonotype was counted a few times. V gene TRBV19 combines with J gene TRBJ2-2; no reliable D call. The CDR3 is 12 residues long. The V and J ends lost 4 bases and 5 bases respectively, with 5 bases between them. CDR1 is LNHDA, CDR2 SQIVND, per germline (reference sequence). The CDR3 coding sequence is TGTGCCAGTAGTACCATAACCGGGGAGCTGTTTTTT. It yields the protein CASSTITGELFF.

This clonotype came up many times. This rearrangement joins TRBV7-9 to TRBJ1-1; 9 positions match TRBD1. V trimming: 4 bases; J trimming: 4 bases; junction bases outside the gene matches: 10. The CDR3 sequence is 16 residues long. Germline loops: CDR1 SEHNR, CDR2 FQNEAQ (reference sequence). The CDR3 DNA follows: TGTGCCAGCAGCTGGGGGAAGGGACAGGGTAGCACTGAAGCTTTCTTT. Residues: CASSWGKGQGSTEAFF. The variable domain in full, completed from reference TRBV7-9 and TRBJ1-1, reads DTGVSQNPRHKITKRGQNVTFRCDPISEHNRLYWYRQTLGQGPEFLTYFQNEAQLEKSRLLSDRFSAERPKGSFSTLEIQRTEQGDSAMYLCASSWGKGQGSTEAFFGQGTRLTVV.

This clonotype has just a few counts. The chain carries TRBV20-1 and TRBJ2-3; TRBD2 matches 12 bases. Germline CDR1 and CDR2: DFQATT and SNEGSKA (reference sequence). V lost 6 bases and J lost 6; bases outside the gene matches: 16. The CDR3 spans 17 residues. The CDR3 reads CSAKDRNGLAGLDTQYF. The CDR3 DNA is TGCAGTGCCAAAGATAGGAACGGACTAGCGGGATTGGATACGCAGTATTTT.

This clonotype was detected only a few times. The chain combines TRBV24-1 with TRBJ1-5; D might be TRBD1 (5 bases). V lost 2 bases and J lost 0, with 25 bases in between. CDR1 is KGHDR, CDR2 SFDVKD, per germline. This CDR3 region has 21 residues. CDR3 nucleotide sequence: TGTGCCACCAGTGATTCGACCATCTCGGGGGTGGATTTGTATAGCAATCAGCCCCAGCATTTT. This sequence encodes CATSDSTISGVDLYSNQPQHF.

In its sample, this clonotype was seen many times. V and J are TRBV4-3 and TRBJ2-7; 8 nucleotides agree with TRBD1. With V trimmed by 4 bases and J by 1 base, 9 bases remained unmatched. The CDR3 runs to 16 residues. CDR1 is LGHNA, CDR2 YSLEER, per germline. The CDR3: CASSPSLDRGSYEQYF. The CDR3 bases are TGCGCCAGCAGCCCCTCTCTAGACAGGGGTTCCTACGAGCAGTACTTC.

The count of this clonotype is one. The chain has TRBV9 and TRBJ1-4; 8 nucleotides align to TRBD1. This CDR3 contains 21 residues. Germline-derived CDR1 and CDR2 are SGDLS and YYNGEE. Unmatched junction bases numbered 26, after V lost 7 bases and J lost 3 bases. For the CDR3, the DNA is TGTGCCAGCGGCGGAGGGGATCTTGGACAGGGAAGATGGCAGGCTAATGAAAAACTGTTTTTT. Amino acids: CASGGGDLGQGRWQANEKLFF.

Worth noting for this clonotype: With a much larger clone just one base away, this may be a read error. This chain links TRBV10-3 with TRBJ2-5, with unresolved D. Trimming took 8 bases from V and 5 from J, leaving 18 bases between them. This CDR3 has 14 amino acids. Germline CDR1 reads ENHRY; CDR2 reads SYGVKD. The CDR3 DNA follows: TGTGCCATCTGCAATCTGTTGTTAGCCGAGACCCAGTACTTC. Its translation is CAICNLLLAETQYF.

This clonotype was recorded many times. The J gene is TRBJ1-5, the V gene TRBV4-1; perhaps TRBD1 as D (6 bases). The CDR3 totals 14 residues. The germline V gene encodes CDR1 MGHRA and CDR2 YSYEKL. The V gene lost 7 bases and the J gene lost 6 bases, with 16 bases spanning the gap. This CDR3 reads CASTPDSSIQPQHF. The CDR3 region has the DNA TGCGCCAGCACCCCGGACAGTTCGATTCAGCCCCAGCATTTT.

This clonotype was picked up many times. The chain uses TRBV27 and TRBJ2-3, with 9 bases matching TRBD2. CDR1 and CDR2 from the germline V gene are MNHEY and SMNVEV (reference sequence). With V trimmed by 4 bases and J by 6 bases, 11 bases remained unmatched. The CDR3 runs to 16 residues. CDR3 sequence reads: CASSSLPAGGLDTQYF. The CDR3 bases are TGTGCCAGCAGTTCCCTCCCCGCGGGAGGGCTTGATACGCAGTATTTT.

This clonotype came up many times. The chain is built from TRBV6-6 and TRBJ2-7; 9 bases agree with TRBD1. In germline, CDR1 is MNHNY, CDR2 SVGAGI (reference sequence). The CDR3 covers 15 residues. J was trimmed by 3 bases and V by 4 bases; bases with no gene match: 7. This CDR3 reads CASSLQTGGLYEQYF. For the CDR3, the DNA is TGTGCCAGCAGTTTACAGACAGGGGGACTCTACGAGCAGTACTTC.

This clonotype appeared many times. This sequence joins TRBV27 and TRBJ2-3; 8 bases match TRBD2. V lost 4 bases, J lost 0 bases, and 6 bases stayed unmatched. This CDR3 contains 16 residues. CDR1 is MNHEY, CDR2 SMNVEV, per germline (reference sequence). CDR3 loop: CASSWSAGASTDTQYF. The CDR3 nucleotides are TGTGCCAGCAGTTGGTCAGCGGGAGCTAGCACAGATACGCAGTATTTT.

The V call is TRBV5-8, the J call TRBJ2-7, with TRBD2 matching 11 bases. CDR3 length equals 15 residues. Trimming cost V 0 bases and J 5 bases; bases outside gene matches: 4. Germline V lookup: CDR1 SGHTS, CDR2 YDEGEE. CDR3 bases: TGTGCCAGCAGCTTGGGACTAGCGGGAAGGAACGAGCAGTACTTC. This codes for CASSLGLAGRNEQYF.